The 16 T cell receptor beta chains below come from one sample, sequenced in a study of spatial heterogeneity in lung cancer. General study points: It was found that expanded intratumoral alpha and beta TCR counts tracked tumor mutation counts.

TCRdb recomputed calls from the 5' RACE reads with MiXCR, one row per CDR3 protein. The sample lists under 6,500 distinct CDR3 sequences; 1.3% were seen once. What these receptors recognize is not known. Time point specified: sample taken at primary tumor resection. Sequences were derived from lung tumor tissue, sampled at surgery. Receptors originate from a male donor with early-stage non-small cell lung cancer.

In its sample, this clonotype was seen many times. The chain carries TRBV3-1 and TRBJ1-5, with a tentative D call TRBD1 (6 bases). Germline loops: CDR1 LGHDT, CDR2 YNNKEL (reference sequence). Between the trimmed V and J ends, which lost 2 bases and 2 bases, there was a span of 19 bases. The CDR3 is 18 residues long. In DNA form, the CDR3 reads TGTGCCAGCAGCCAAAGGTCAGGGGTAGGCCTGGGCAATCAGCCCCAGCATTTT. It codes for CASSQRSGVGLGNQPQHF.

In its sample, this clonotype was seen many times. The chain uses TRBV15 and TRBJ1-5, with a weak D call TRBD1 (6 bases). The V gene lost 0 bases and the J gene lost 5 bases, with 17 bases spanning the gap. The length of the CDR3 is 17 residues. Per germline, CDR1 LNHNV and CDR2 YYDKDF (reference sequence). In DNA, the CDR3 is TGTGCCACCAGCAGAGATGGGGGGCGACAGCTGTATCAGCCCCAGCATTTT. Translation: CATSRDGGRQLYQPQHF.

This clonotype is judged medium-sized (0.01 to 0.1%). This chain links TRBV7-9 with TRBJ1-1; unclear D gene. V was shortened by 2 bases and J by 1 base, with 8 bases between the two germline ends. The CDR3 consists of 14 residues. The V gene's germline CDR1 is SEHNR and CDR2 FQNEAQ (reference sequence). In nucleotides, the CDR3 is TGTGCCAGCAGCTTACCGTTTGAGAACACTGAAGCTTTCTTT. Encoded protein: CASSLPFENTEAFF.

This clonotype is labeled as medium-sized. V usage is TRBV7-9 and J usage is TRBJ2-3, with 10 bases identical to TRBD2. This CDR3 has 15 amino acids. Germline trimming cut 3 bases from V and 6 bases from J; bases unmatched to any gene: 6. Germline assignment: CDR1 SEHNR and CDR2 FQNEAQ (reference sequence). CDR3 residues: CASSFLAGVFDTQYF. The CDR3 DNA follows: TGTGCCAGCAGCTTTCTAGCGGGGGTTTTTGATACGCAGTATTTT.

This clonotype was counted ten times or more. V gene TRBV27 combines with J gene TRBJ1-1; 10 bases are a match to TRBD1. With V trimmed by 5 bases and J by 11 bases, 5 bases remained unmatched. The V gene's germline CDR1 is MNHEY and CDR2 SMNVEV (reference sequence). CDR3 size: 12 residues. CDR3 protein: CASSARTGGAFF. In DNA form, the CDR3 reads TGTGCCAGCAGTGCCCGGACAGGGGGGGCTTTCTTT.

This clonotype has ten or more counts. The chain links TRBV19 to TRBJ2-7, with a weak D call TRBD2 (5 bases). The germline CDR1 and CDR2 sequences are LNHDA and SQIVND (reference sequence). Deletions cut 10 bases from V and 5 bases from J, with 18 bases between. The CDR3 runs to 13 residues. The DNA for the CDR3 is TGTGCCACCCGAGGGAAGGGTCACGACGAGCAGTACTTC. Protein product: CATRGKGHDEQYF.

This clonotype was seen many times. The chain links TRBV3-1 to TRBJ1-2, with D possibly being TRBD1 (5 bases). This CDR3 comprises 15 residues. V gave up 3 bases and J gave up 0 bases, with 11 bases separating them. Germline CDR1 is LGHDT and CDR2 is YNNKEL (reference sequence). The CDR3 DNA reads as TGTGCCAGCAGCCAGGCGGTCAGGGCTAACTATGGCTACACCTTC. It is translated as CASSQAVRANYGYTF.

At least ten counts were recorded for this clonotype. In nucleotides, the CDR3 is TGTGCCAGCAGCCAGTCGTTAGCGGGAGTCTCCTACAATGAGCAGTTCTTC. Translating gives CASSQSLAGVSYNEQFF. The chain carries TRBV14 and TRBJ2-1; 9 bases agree with TRBD2. The CDR3 is 17 residues long. The trim removed 3 bases at V and 0 bases at J, leaving 6 bases unmatched. In germline, CDR1 is SGHDN, CDR2 FVKESK.

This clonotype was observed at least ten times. CDR3 protein: CASSLTSGGRNEQFF. The CDR3 bases are TGTGCCAGCAGCTTAACTAGCGGGGGGCGAAATGAGCAGTTCTTC. The rearrangement uses TRBV7-9 and TRBJ2-1, with 12 bases identical to TRBD2. Germline V gene lookup returns CDR1 SEHNR and CDR2 FQNEAQ (reference sequence). With V trimmed by 2 bases and J by 7 bases, 3 bases remained unmatched. The CDR3 covers 15 residues.

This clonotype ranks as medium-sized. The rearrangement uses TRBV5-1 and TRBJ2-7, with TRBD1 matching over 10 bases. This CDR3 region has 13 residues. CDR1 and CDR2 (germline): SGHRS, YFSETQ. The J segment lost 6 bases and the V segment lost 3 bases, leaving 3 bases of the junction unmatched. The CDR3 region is CASSYGQGGEQYF. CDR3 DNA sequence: TGCGCCAGCAGCTACGGACAGGGGGGCGAGCAGTACTTC.

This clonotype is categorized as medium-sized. This CDR3 reads CASSYGQGSSYEQYF. The CDR3 DNA is TGTGCCAGCAGTTACGGACAGGGGAGCTCCTACGAGCAGTACTTC. The chain recombines TRBV5-4 with TRBJ2-7; 9 nucleotides match TRBD1. The CDR3 spans 15 residues. Looked up from germline, CDR1 is SGHNT and CDR2 is YYREEE (reference sequence). Trimming cost V 5 bases and J 0 bases; bases outside gene matches: 6.

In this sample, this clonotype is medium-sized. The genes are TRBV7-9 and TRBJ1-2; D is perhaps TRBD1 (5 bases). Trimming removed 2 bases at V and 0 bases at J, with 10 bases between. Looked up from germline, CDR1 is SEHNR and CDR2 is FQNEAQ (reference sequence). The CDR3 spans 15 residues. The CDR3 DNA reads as TGTGCCAGCAGCTTAAGCCAGGGAGCTAACTATGGCTACACCTTC. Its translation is CASSLSQGANYGYTF.

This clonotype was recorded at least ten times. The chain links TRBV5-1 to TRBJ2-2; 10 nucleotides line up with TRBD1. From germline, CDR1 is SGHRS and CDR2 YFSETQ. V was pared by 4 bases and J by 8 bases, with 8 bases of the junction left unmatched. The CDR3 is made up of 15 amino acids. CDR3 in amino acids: CASSARQGAEGELFF. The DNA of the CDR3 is TGCGCCAGCAGCGCCCGACAGGGGGCGGAGGGGGAGCTGTTTTTT. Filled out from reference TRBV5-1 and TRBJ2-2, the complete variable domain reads KAGVTQTPRYLIKTRGQQVTLSCSPISGHRSVSWYQQTPGQGLQFLFEYFSETQRNKGNFPGRFSGRQFSNSRSEMNVSTLELGDSALYLCASSARQGAEGELFFGEGSRLTVL.

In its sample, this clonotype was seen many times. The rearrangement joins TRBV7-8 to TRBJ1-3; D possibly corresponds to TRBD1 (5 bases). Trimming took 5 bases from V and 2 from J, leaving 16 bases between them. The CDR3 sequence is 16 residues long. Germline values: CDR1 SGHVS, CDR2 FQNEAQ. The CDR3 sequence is CASSPLGTAAGNTIYF. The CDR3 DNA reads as TGTGCCAGCAGCCCTTTGGGGACTGCAGCTGGAAACACCATATATTTT.

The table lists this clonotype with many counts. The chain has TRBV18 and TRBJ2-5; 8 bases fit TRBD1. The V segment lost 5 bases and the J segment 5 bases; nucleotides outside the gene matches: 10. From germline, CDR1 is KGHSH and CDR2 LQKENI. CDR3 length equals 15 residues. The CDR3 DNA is TGTGCCAGCTCAACAGACAGGGGCCGGCCGGAGACCCAGTACTTC. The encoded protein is CASSTDRGRPETQYF.

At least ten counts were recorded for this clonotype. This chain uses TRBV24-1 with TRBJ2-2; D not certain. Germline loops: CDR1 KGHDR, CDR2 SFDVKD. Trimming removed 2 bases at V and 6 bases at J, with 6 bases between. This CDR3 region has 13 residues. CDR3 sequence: CATSDWTAGELFF. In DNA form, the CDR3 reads TGTGCCACCAGTGATTGGACGGCCGGGGAGCTGTTTTTT.